These T cell receptor beta chains were read from a single sample in a study of spatial heterogeneity in lung cancer. TCRdb recomputed calls from the 5' RACE reads with MiXCR, one row per CDR3 protein. The data contain some 80,000 distinct CDR3 sequences, under 8.5% of them singletons. The starting material was PBMCs, obtained at surgery. The receptors were sampled from a male donor with early-stage non-small cell lung cancer. The CDR3 runs from the conserved cysteine through the conserved F or W. A D gene is named only where the DNA matches it firmly. Size tells how often a clone was seen (once, few, many) or the class of an expanded clone, and some rows leave it out.

many	TRBV11-2	NA	TRBJ2-6	TGTGCCAGCAGCTCCCATACTGTCTCTGGGGCCAACGTCCTGACTTTC	CASSSHTVSGANVLTF
many	TRBV9	NA	TRBJ2-2	TGTGCCAGCTCCAGGGGGGGCGGGGAGCTGTTTTTT	CASSRGGGELFF
NA	TRBV7-8	NA	TRBJ2-3	TGTGCCAGCAGCCCTCAGGCGGGACAGAATACGCAGTATTTT	CASSPQAGQNTQYF
many	TRBV19	NA	TRBJ2-1	TGTGCCAGTAGTATATCTAGCATCAGCTCCAATGAGCAGTTCTTC	CASSISSISSNEQFF
NA	TRBV19	NA	TRBJ2-7	TGTGCCAGTAGTTCGGAGACAGGCGAGGATCCCTACGAGCAGTACTTC	CASSSETGEDPYEQYF
few	TRBV9	NA	TRBJ2-7	TGTGCCAGCAGCGTAAGTAGTCAGCCCCACGAGCAGTACTTC	CASSVSSQPHEQYF
many	TRBV7-7	NA	TRBJ2-5	TGTGCTAGCAGCTTAGTAGGGGCCGAGACCCAGTACTTC	CASSLVGAETQYF
many	TRBV4-2	TRBD2	TRBJ2-1	TGTGCCAGCAGCCCCAGACTAGCCCCAGAGAATGAGCAGTTCTTC	CASSPRLAPENEQFF
many	TRBV5-1	NA	TRBJ2-7	TGCGCCAGCAGCTTGCTCCCCACAGAGGCCATCGGCGAGCAGTACTTC	CASSLLPTEAIGEQYF
few	TRBV19	TRBD2	TRBJ2-5	TGTGCCAGTAGTACCCCGGGACTAGCGGGGACACAAGAGACCCAGTACTTC	CASSTPGLAGTQETQYF
many	TRBV28	NA	TRBJ1-1	TGTGCCAGCAGTGCAGATAACACTGAAGCTTTCTTT	CASSADNTEAFF
many	TRBV29-1	TRBD2	TRBJ2-3	TGCAGCGTTCATATAGCGGGCGCCAACACAGATACGCAGTATTTT	CSVHIAGANTDTQYF
many	TRBV2	TRBD1	TRBJ1-1	TGTGCCAGCGGGGAGGGACAGGGGAACACTGAAGCTTTCTTT	CASGEGQGNTEAFF
many	TRBV7-7	NA	TRBJ2-2	TGTGCTAGCAGCCAAAGCGCGAACACCGGGGAGCTGTTTTTT	CASSQSANTGELFF
NA	TRBV12-3/TRBV12-4	NA	TRBJ2-1	TGTGCCAGCACCCTCGGGGTAGCGAATGAGCAGTTCTTC	CASTLGVANEQFF
many	TRBV20-1	NA	TRBJ2-3	TGCAGTGCTCCAGCCGCGGCAGATACGCAGTATTTT	CSAPAAADTQYF
many	TRBV29-1	NA	TRBJ2-3	TGCAGCGTTGAAGAGCAAACTCGTGCAGATACGCAGTATTTT	CSVEEQTRADTQYF
NA	TRBV7-9	NA	TRBJ1-3	TGTGCCAGCAGCCCCGATAGCTCTGGAAACACCATATATTTT	CASSPDSSGNTIYF
many	TRBV19	NA	TRBJ1-5	TGTGCCAGTAGTGCGGGGAAACAGCCCCAGCATTTT	CASSAGKQPQHF
many	TRBV20-1	NA	TRBJ2-3	TGCAGTGCTAGAGATGGGCAAGGTGGTCTTACCACAGATACGCAGTATTTT	CSARDGQGGLTTDTQYF
many	TRBV7-2	TRBD1	TRBJ2-1	TGTGCCAGCGGGTCCCGGCAGGGGGCCAGGGTGCAGTTCTTC	CASGSRQGARVQFF
many	TRBV6-2/TRBV6-3	NA	TRBJ2-7	TGTGCCAGCAGTAGGAGGGCCTCCTACGAGCAGTACTTC	CASSRRASYEQYF
NA	TRBV5-1	NA	TRBJ2-7	TGCGCCAGCAGCTTGGTAGTCGGCCCCTCCTACGAGCAGTACTTC	CASSLVVGPSYEQYF
many	TRBV9	NA	TRBJ1-5	TGTGCCAGCAGCCCCCGCGGGGAGGGAGGACAGCCCCAGCATTTT	CASSPRGEGGQPQHF
NA	TRBV25-1	TRBD1	TRBJ2-7	TGTGCCAGCTCGGGGACAGGGGTCTACGAGCAGTACTTC	CASSGTGVYEQYF
few	TRBV6-5	TRBD1	TRBJ2-7	TGTGCCAGCAGTCGGGACAGCTTAGTTTACGAGCAGTACTTC	CASSRDSLVYEQYF
NA	TRBV24-1	NA	TRBJ1-5	TGTGCCACCAGTGATTTAAGGGCAGGTGGGTCCAATCAGCCCCAGCATTTT	CATSDLRAGGSNQPQHF
many	TRBV20-1	NA	TRBJ2-7	TGCAGTGCTAGAGGGGGTGACAGCTCCTACGAGCAGTACTTC	CSARGGDSSYEQYF
many	TRBV5-1	NA	TRBJ2-7	TGCGCCAGCAGCTTGGACGAAGGGGTGCAGTACTTC	CASSLDEGVQYF
many	TRBV27	TRBD2	TRBJ2-1	TGTGCCAGCAGTCCCCCACTAGCGGGAGGGAGAAATAGCTACAATGAGCAGTTCTTC	CASSPPLAGGRNSYNEQFF
many	TRBV9	NA	TRBJ2-5	TGTGCCAGCAGCCAGGAGGGAAATCTAAGGGAGACCCAGTACTTC	CASSQEGNLRETQYF
few	TRBV5-4	TRBD1	TRBJ2-1	TGTGCCAGCAGGCCGCCGGGACAGGGTTTAATTGAGCAGTTCTTC	CASRPPGQGLIEQFF
NA	TRBV7-2	NA	TRBJ2-1	TGTGCCAGCAGCTTAGACCGGGGTATGGGGCAGTTCTTC	CASSLDRGMGQFF
many	TRBV20-1	TRBD1	TRBJ1-1	TGCAGTGCTAGAGGGGTCGGACAGGGAACTGAAGCTTTCTTT	CSARGVGQGTEAFF
many	TRBV20-1	TRBD2	TRBJ2-1	TGCAGTGCTAGAGGGCTAGCGGATTACAATGAGCAGTTCTTC	CSARGLADYNEQFF
many	TRBV6-1	NA	TRBJ1-1	TGTGCCAGCAGTGAAAGCCTCAACACTGAAGCTTTCTTT	CASSESLNTEAFF
few	TRBV18	NA	TRBJ1-4	TGTGCCAGCTCACCAAGAGAGGGGTTTTCCAATGAAAAACTGTTTTTT	CASSPREGFSNEKLFF
many	TRBV12-3/TRBV12-4	NA	TRBJ1-1	TGTGCCAGCAGTTTTCGGAACGGGAAAGCTTTCTTT	CASSFRNGKAFF
few	TRBV9	NA	TRBJ2-5	TGTGCCAGCAGCGTAGTCTTCCCTACCCGCCAAGAGACCCAGTACTTC	CASSVVFPTRQETQYF
NA	TRBV30	NA	TRBJ2-1	TGTGCCTGGAGTGCCGCCCTTAGGAATGAGCAGTTCTTC	CAWSAALRNEQFF
many	TRBV7-9	NA	TRBJ1-1	TGTGCCAGCAGCCTGGGACATCTGGAAGCTTTCTTT	CASSLGHLEAFF
many	TRBV9	NA	TRBJ1-4	TGTGCCAGCAGCATTGGGGCAGGGCGGAGTGAAAAACTGTTTTTT	CASSIGAGRSEKLFF
few	TRBV4-1	NA	TRBJ1-4	TGCGCCAGCAGCCAAGATCGTGGGAGTACGACAACTAATGAAAAACTGTTTTTT	CASSQDRGSTTTNEKLFF
many	TRBV20-1	NA	TRBJ2-1	TGCAGTGCTAGGACGGCGGACTCCTACAATGAGCAGTTCTTC	CSARTADSYNEQFF